The 24 T cell receptor beta chains below were found in one sample sequenced in a study of CD8 T cells in Susac syndrome. RNA totalling about 0.5 to 1 ug underwent reverse transcription with random hexamers. A single record per CDR3 protein comes from TCRdb applying MiXCR to the immunoSEQ multiplex PCR reads. The sample lists about 80,000 distinct CDR3 sequences; 90% to 95% were seen once. Sequences were obtained from CD8+ T cells from PBMCs. These receptor sequences come from a human donor in good health.

The chain joins TRBV9 to TRBJ2-2, with a tentative D call TRBD2 (7 bases). Germline V lookup: CDR1 SGDLS, CDR2 YYNGEE. The CDR3 runs to 17 residues. V was pared by 4 bases and J by 5 bases, with 21 bases between. The CDR3 loop is CASSPTGAGARTGELFF. CDR3 coding DNA: TGTGCCAGCAGCCCCACCGGGGCGGGGGCTCGGACCGGGGAGCTGTTTTTT.

V gene TRBV7-9 combines with J gene TRBJ2-5, with a weak D call TRBD1 (5 bases). The CDR3 runs to 15 residues. V lost 5 bases to trimming and J lost 2 bases, with 15 bases between them. The germline V gene has CDR1 SEHNR and CDR2 FQNEAQ (reference sequence). The CDR3 nucleotides read TGTGCCAGCAGCCACCGACAGAGGCAACAAGAGACCCAGTACTTC. It yields the protein CASSHRQRQQETQYF.

This clonotype was counted a single time. The CDR3 coding sequence is TGTGCCAGCTACCATAGCGATGGGGTCTACGAGCAGTACTTC. It is translated as CASYHSDGVYEQYF. The chain has TRBV2 and TRBJ2-7; a possible D gene is TRBD2 (5 bases). V was cut by 8 bases and J by 3 bases, with 17 bases left in between. The CDR3 sequence is 14 residues long. CDR1 SNHLY and CDR2 FYNNEI come from the germline V gene.

A single count supports this clonotype. The V gene is TRBV6-5, the J gene TRBJ2-7; TRBD1 agrees at 11 bases. There are 15 residues in the CDR3. With V trimmed by 6 bases and J by 4 bases, 8 bases remained unmatched. The germline gives CDR1 MNHEY, CDR2 SVGAGI. The CDR3 is CASSPGQGAAYEQYF. The CDR3 region has the DNA TGTGCCAGCAGCCCTGGACAGGGGGCCGCTTACGAGCAGTACTTC.

The sample holds a few counts of this clonotype. The chain recombines TRBV9 with TRBJ2-7; D unresolved. This CDR3 has 13 amino acids. Germline V gives CDR1 SGDLS, CDR2 YYNGEE. The V end lost 0 bases, the J end lost 2 bases, and 6 bases lay between the germline ends. The chain's CDR3 is CASSVDDAYEQYF. The CDR3 region has the DNA TGTGCCAGCAGCGTAGACGACGCCTACGAGCAGTACTTC.

The CDR3 is CASSLTPRVVGQPQHF. Here the CDR3 DNA reads TGTGCCAGCAGCCTAACCCCCAGGGTCGTAGGTCAGCCCCAGCATTTT. This chain uses TRBV7-6 with TRBJ1-5; a possible D gene is TRBD1 (5 bases). The CDR3 runs to 16 residues. Germline CDR1 SGHVS, CDR2 FNYEAQ. Trimming pared 5 bases from V and 6 bases from J, leaving 20 bases between.

This chain connects TRBV20-1 to TRBJ2-1, with TRBD2 identical over 8 bases. The CDR3 sequence is 14 residues long. The V gene's germline CDR1 is DFQATT and CDR2 SNEGSKA (reference sequence). V lost 3 bases and J lost 4; bases outside the gene matches: 5. The CDR3 DNA sequence: TGCAGTGCTAGTCCCCTAGCGGGTTACAATGAGCAGTTCTTC. Amino acids: CSASPLAGYNEQFF.

The CDR3 sequence: CASSRPGYNEQFF. In nucleotides, the CDR3 is TGTGCCAGCAGCCGGCCGGGGTACAATGAGCAGTTCTTC. V usage is TRBV7-9 and J usage is TRBJ2-1, with a possible D match to TRBD2 (5 bases). The CDR3 contains 13 residues. V was pared by 5 bases and J by 4 bases, with 9 bases between. Germline V lookup: CDR1 SEHNR, CDR2 FQNEAQ (reference sequence).

The count of this clonotype is one. CDR3 sequence: CASPSGRTDTQYF. Here the CDR3 DNA reads TGCGCCAGCCCAAGCGGGAGGACAGATACGCAGTATTTT. The V and J genes are TRBV5-1 and TRBJ2-3, with 9 bases matching TRBD2. Trimming took 7 bases from V and 3 from J; bases not matched to a gene: 3. This CDR3 is 13 amino acids long. Germline CDR1 reads SGHRS; CDR2 reads YFSETQ.

The chain has TRBV27 and TRBJ1-2; unclear D gene. The V and J ends lost 6 bases and 8 bases respectively, with 13 bases between them. There are 12 residues in the CDR3. CDR1 MNHEY and CDR2 SMNVEV come from the germline V gene (reference sequence). The CDR3 sequence is CASRTPGYGYTF. The CDR3 DNA reads as TGTGCCAGCAGGACCCCGGGCTACGGCTACACCTTC.

A few counts support this clonotype. The V gene is TRBV6-1, the J gene TRBJ1-5; perhaps TRBD1 as D (6 bases). Per the germline V gene, CDR1 is MNHNS and CDR2 is SASEGT. The CDR3 length is 14 residues. V was pared by 6 bases and J by 3 bases, with 12 bases between. CDR3 nucleotides: TGTGCCAGCAGCCAAACAGGGCCCAATCAGCCCCAGCATTTT. Translated: CASSQTGPNQPQHF.

This chain connects TRBV20-1 to TRBJ2-3; D might be TRBD2 (6 bases). This CDR3 is built from 20 residues. From germline, CDR1 is DFQATT and CDR2 SNEGSKA (reference sequence). V was pared by 2 bases and J by 1 base, with 28 bases between. This chain's CDR3 is CSARHFGLRALPSGTDTQYF. CDR3 nucleotide sequence: TGCAGTGCTAGACATTTTGGATTGAGGGCCTTGCCTAGCGGCACAGATACGCAGTATTTT.

V and J are TRBV9 and TRBJ2-3, with a weak D call TRBD2 (5 bases). The germline V gene has CDR1 SGDLS and CDR2 YYNGEE. The CDR3 spans 10 residues. V lost 8 bases and J 5 bases, leaving 6 bases between the germline ends. This CDR3 reads CASAGDTQYF. CDR3 nucleotides: TGTGCCAGTGCGGGAGATACGCAGTATTTT. Looking up the rest from reference TRBV9 and TRBJ2-3 gives the full variable domain: DSGVTQTPKHLITATGQRVTLRCSPRSGDLSVYWYQQSLDQGLQFLIQYYNGEERAKGNILERFSAQQFPDLHSELNLSSLELGDSALYFCASAGDTQYFGPGTRLTVL.

In its sample, this clonotype was seen a few times. The chain is built from TRBV25-1 and TRBJ2-7, with unresolved D. Germline CDR1 and CDR2: MGHDK and SYGVNS. V was trimmed by 6 bases and J by 3 bases, leaving 6 bases between them. The CDR3 runs 11 residues. This CDR3 is CASSGGYEQYF. The CDR3 DNA is TGTGCCAGCAGCGGCGGCTACGAGCAGTACTTC.

The chain recombines TRBV4-1 with TRBJ2-2; 12 positions agree with TRBD2. Germline CDR1 and CDR2: MGHRA and YSYEKL. This CDR3 has 17 amino acids. Losses at the gene ends were 4 bases for V and 5 bases for J; bases not matched to a gene: 8. CDR3 sequence: CASSRTSGEGWTGELFF. CDR3 DNA: TGCGCCAGCAGCCGGACTAGCGGGGAGGGATGGACCGGGGAGCTGTTTTTT.

This clonotype has just one count. V usage is TRBV6-5 and J usage is TRBJ1-5, with D possibly being TRBD1 (6 bases). V was shortened by 2 bases and J by 3 bases, with 8 bases between the two germline ends. There are 14 residues in the CDR3. Germline CDR1 is MNHEY and CDR2 is SVGAGI. DNA for the CDR3: TGTGCCAGCAGTTACGCAGGGGTCAATCAGCCCCAGCATTTT. Translating gives CASSYAGVNQPQHF.

This clonotype showed up just once. The chain carries TRBV9 and TRBJ1-1; 8 bases map to TRBD1. Losses at the gene ends were 3 bases for V and 2 bases for J; bases not matched to a gene: 3. This CDR3 spans 14 amino acids. The germline V gene has CDR1 SGDLS and CDR2 YYNGEE. For the CDR3, the DNA is TGTGCCAGCAGCGAGGGACAGGCAAACACTGAAGCTTTCTTT. Amino acids: CASSEGQANTEAFF.

The CDR3 spells CASSVAGATEAFF. CDR3 DNA sequence: TGTGCCAGCAGCGTAGCCGGGGCCACTGAAGCTTTCTTT. The J gene is TRBJ1-1, the V gene TRBV9; weak D call: TRBD1 (5 bases). Germline loops: CDR1 SGDLS, CDR2 YYNGEE. The V end was cut by 0 bases, the J end by 4 bases, with 7 bases between. The CDR3 has 13 residues.

The chain couples TRBV2 to TRBJ1-1; D possibly corresponds to TRBD1 (6 bases). V lost 6 bases, J lost 0 bases, and 20 bases lay in between. CDR1 and CDR2 (germline): SNHLY, FYNNEI. CDR3 length: 17 amino acids. The CDR3 protein is CASRVDYRVGMNTEAFF. The CDR3 nucleotides read TGTGCCAGCAGGGTAGACTACAGGGTTGGGATGAACACTGAAGCTTTCTTT.

The rearrangement links TRBV15 to TRBJ2-3; D perhaps matches TRBD2 (6 bases). Trimming cost V 0 bases and J 6 bases, with 16 bases left between them. Per germline, CDR1 LNHNV and CDR2 YYDKDF (reference sequence). The CDR3 totals 16 residues. CDR3 loop: CATSRDRAGGSDTQYF. CDR3 bases: TGTGCCACCAGCAGAGATCGGGCTGGAGGGTCCGATACGCAGTATTTT.

The gene calls are TRBV20-1 and TRBJ2-3, with TRBD2 matching 10 bases. The CDR3 is 15 amino acids. With 3 bases clipped from V and 1 base from J, the junction kept 4 bases outside the gene matches. Germline lookup yields CDR1 DFQATT and CDR2 SNEGSKA (reference sequence). The chain's CDR3 is CSAREGLAGTDTQYF. CDR3 sequence (DNA): TGCAGTGCTAGGGAAGGACTAGCGGGCACAGATACGCAGTATTTT.

The CDR3 nucleotides read TGTGCCAGCAGCCAAGATCGGAGGGGGCCCTACAATGAGCAGTTCTTC. Translating gives CASSQDRRGPYNEQFF. This rearrangement joins TRBV14 to TRBJ2-1, with TRBD1 as a possible D gene (7 bases). This CDR3 region has 16 residues. Per the germline V gene, CDR1 is SGHDN and CDR2 is FVKESK. Trimming cost V 0 bases and J 2 bases, with 11 bases left between them. Combining the CDR3 with reference TRBV14 and TRBJ2-1 gives the whole variable domain EAGVTQFPSHSVIEKGQTVTLRCDPISGHDNLYWYRRVMGKEIKFLLHFVKESKQDESGMPNNRFLAERTGGTYSTLKVQPAELEDSGVYFCASSQDRRGPYNEQFFGPGTRLTVL.

This chain links TRBV13 with TRBJ2-5, with a weak D call TRBD2 (6 bases). Per the germline V gene, CDR1 is PRHDT and CDR2 is FYEKMQ (reference sequence). The CDR3 is 14 residues long. V was pared by 3 bases and J by 9 bases, with 17 bases between. CDR3 coding DNA: TGTGCCAGCAGCTTCCAGGCGGGAAGGGCCCCCCAGTACTTC. Its translation is CASSFQAGRAPQYF.

This clonotype was observed once. The chain employs TRBV5-4 and TRBJ2-2; 8 bases align to TRBD2. J was trimmed by 7 bases and V by 4 bases; bases with no gene match: 3. The CDR3 runs 13 residues. The germline V gene has CDR1 SGHNT and CDR2 YYREEE (reference sequence). CDR3 in DNA: TGTGCCAGCAGCGTGCTAGCGGGCGGGGAGCTGTTTTTT. This sequence encodes CASSVLAGGELFF. Combining the CDR3 with reference TRBV5-4 and TRBJ2-2 gives the whole variable domain ETGVTQSPTHLIKTRGQQVTLRCSSQSGHNTVSWYQQALGQGPQFIFQYYREEENGRGNFPPRFSGLQFPNYSSELNVNALELDDSALYLCASSVLAGGELFFGEGSRLTVL.